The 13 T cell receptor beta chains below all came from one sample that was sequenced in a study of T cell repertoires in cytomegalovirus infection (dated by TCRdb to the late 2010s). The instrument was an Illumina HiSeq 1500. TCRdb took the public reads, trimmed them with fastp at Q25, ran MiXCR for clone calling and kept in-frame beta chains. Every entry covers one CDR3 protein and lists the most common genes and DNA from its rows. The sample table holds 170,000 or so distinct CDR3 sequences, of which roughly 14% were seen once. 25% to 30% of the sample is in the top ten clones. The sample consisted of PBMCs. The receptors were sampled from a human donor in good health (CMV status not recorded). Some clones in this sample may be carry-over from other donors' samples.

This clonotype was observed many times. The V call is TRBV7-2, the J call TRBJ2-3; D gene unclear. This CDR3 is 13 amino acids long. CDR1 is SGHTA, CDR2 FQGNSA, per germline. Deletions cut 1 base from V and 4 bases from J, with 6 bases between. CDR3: CASSLGGSDTQYF. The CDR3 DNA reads TGTGCCAGCAGCTTAGGAGGCTCAGATACGCAGTATTTT.

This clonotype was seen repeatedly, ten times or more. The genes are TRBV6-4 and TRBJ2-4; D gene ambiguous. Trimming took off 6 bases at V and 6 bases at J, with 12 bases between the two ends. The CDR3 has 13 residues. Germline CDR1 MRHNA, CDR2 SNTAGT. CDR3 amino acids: CASRKRLGNIQYF. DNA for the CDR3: TGTGCCAGCAGGAAACGGTTGGGAAACATTCAGTACTTC.

The CDR3 bases are TGTGCCAGCAGCCCCATCCAAAGGGGAACGAACACTGAAGCTTTCTTT. Encoded protein: CASSPIQRGTNTEAFF. V and J are TRBV3-1 and TRBJ1-1; maybe TRBD1 (5 bases). The V gene's germline CDR1 is LGHDT and CDR2 YNNKEL (reference sequence). V shed 4 bases and J shed 1 base, with 16 bases lying between them. The CDR3 is 16 amino acids.

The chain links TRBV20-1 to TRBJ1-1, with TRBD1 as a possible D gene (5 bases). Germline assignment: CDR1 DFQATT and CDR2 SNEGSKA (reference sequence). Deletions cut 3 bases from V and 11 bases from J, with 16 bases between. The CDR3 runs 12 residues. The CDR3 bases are TGCAGTGCTAGGCAGGGTCTTGGTTCGGCTTTCTTT. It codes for CSARQGLGSAFF.

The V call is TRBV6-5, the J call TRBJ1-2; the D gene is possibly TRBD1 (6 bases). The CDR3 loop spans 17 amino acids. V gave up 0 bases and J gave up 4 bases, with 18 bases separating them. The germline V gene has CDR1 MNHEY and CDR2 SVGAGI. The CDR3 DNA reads TGTGCCAGCAGTTACTCCTACCGACAGGCAGTTAGCTATGGCTACACCTTC. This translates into CASSYSYRQAVSYGYTF.

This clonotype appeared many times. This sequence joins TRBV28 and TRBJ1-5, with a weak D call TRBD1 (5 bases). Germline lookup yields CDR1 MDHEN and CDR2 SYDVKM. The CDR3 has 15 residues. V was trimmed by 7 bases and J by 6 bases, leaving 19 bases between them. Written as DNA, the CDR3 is TGTGCCAGCAACATCCGGGGAGGGGTTGGTCAGCCCCAGCATTTT. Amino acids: CASNIRGGVGQPQHF.

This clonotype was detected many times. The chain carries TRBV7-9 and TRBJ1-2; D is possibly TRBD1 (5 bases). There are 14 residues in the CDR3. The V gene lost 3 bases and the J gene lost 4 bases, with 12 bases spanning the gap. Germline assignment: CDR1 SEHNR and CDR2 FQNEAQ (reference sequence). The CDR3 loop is CASSFQAGLYGYTF. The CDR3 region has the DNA TGTGCCAGCAGCTTCCAGGCAGGGCTCTATGGCTACACCTTC.

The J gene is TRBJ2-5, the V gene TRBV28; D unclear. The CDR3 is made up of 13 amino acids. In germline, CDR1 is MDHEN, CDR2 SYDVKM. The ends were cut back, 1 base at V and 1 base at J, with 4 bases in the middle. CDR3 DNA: TGTGCCAGCAGTTTATACAGCCAAGAGACCCAGTACTTC. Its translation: CASSLYSQETQYF.

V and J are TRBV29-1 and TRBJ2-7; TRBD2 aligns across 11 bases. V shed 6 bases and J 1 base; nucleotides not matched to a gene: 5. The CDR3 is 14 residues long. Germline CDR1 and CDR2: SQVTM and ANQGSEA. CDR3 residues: CSVLTSGMSYEQYF. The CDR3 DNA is TGCAGCGTCCTGACTAGCGGGATGTCCTACGAGCAGTACTTC.

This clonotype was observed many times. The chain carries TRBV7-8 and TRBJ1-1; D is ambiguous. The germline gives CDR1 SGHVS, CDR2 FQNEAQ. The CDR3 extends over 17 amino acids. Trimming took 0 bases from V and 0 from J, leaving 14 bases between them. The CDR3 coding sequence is TGTGCCAGCAGCTTAGCTTGGAGGATGAGAGTGAACACTGAAGCTTTCTTT. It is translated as CASSLAWRMRVNTEAFF.

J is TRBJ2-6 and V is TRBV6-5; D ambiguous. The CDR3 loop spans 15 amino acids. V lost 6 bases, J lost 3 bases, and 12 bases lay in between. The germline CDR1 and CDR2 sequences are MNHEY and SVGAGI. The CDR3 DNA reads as TGTGCCAGCAGGATGACACGTCTTGGGGCCAACGTCCTGACTTTC. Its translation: CASRMTRLGANVLTF.

The CDR3 spells CSVGSHTDTQYF. CDR3 nucleotide sequence: TGCAGCGTTGGATCTCACACAGATACGCAGTATTTT. The chain uses TRBV29-1 and TRBJ2-3; D gene ambiguous. Trimming took 4 bases from V and 2 from J, leaving 7 bases between them. From germline, CDR1 is SQVTM and CDR2 ANQGSEA. This CDR3 spans 12 amino acids.

In nucleotides, the CDR3 is TGCAGTGCTAGAGTTGGAGGGGAACAGCCCCAGCATTTT. Translated: CSARVGGEQPQHF. The chain combines TRBV20-1 with TRBJ1-5; D may be TRBD1 (5 bases). V lost 1 base and J lost 7, with 11 bases in between. This CDR3 is 13 amino acids long. CDR1 is DFQATT, CDR2 SNEGSKA, per germline (reference sequence).